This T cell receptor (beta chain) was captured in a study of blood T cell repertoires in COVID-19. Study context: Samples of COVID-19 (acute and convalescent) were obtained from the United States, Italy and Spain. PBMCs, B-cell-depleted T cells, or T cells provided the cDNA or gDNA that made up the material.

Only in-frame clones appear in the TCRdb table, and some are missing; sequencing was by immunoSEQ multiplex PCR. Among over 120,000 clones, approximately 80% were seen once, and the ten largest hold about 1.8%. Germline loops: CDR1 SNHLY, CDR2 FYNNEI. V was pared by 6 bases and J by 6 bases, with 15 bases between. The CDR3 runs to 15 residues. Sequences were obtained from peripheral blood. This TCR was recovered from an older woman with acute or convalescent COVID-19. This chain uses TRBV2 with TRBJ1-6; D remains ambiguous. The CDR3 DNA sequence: TGTGCCAGCAGGGATTCCGGGAGGTCTAATTCACCCCTCCACTTT. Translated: CASRDSGRSNSPLHF.